This T cell receptor (beta chain) appears in the sequencing data of a study of T cell responses to AZD1222 COVID-19 vaccine. The protocol was immunoSEQ multiplex PCR, while the TCRdb copy is restricted to in-frame clones and leaves out a portion. The repertoire includes about 180,000 clones, about nine tenths of them detected once, and 1.5% sits in the top ten. This material consisted of peripheral blood, taken on day 0 of AZD1222 vaccination. This receptor was identified in an adult in good health.

CDR3 protein: CASSGLAGGYNEQFF. The CDR3 region has the DNA TGTGCCAGCAGTGGGCTAGCGGGGGGCTACAATGAGCAGTTCTTC. J is TRBJ2-1 and V is TRBV2, with 11 bases fitting TRBD2. This CDR3 has 15 amino acids. Germline V gene lookup returns CDR1 SNHLY and CDR2 FYNNEI. Trimming removed 4 bases from V and 3 bases from J; junction bases left unmatched: 2.